This passage covers 26 T cell receptor beta chains from one sample sequenced in a study of T cell responses to AZD1222 COVID-19 vaccine. The repertoire was sequenced with immunoSEQ multiplex PCR; TCRdb's copy has only in-frame clones and lacks some. The sample consists of about 50,000 clones, 70% to 90% of them appearing once. The sequencing used peripheral blood, collected on day 0 of AZD1222 vaccination. These receptors came from an adult in good health.

This chain joins TRBV5-4 and TRBJ1-2; D is undetermined. V lost 4 bases to trimming and J lost 4 bases, with 14 bases between them. CDR1 SGHNT and CDR2 YYREEE come from the germline V gene (reference sequence). The CDR3 loop spans 14 amino acids. CDR3 in DNA: TGTGCCAGCAGCCCCCTAGAGGTGGGCTATGGCTACACCTTC. Amino acids: CASSPLEVGYGYTF.

V usage is TRBV25-1 and J usage is TRBJ1-6, with 10 positions matching TRBD1. The CDR3 covers 15 residues. Germline assignment: CDR1 MGHDK and CDR2 SYGVNS. V shed 4 bases, J shed 9 bases, and the junction held 6 bases outside the gene matches. Here the CDR3 reads CASSADRGLGSPLHF. Written as DNA, the CDR3 is TGTGCCAGCAGTGCCGACAGGGGGCTCGGTTCACCCCTCCACTTT. Drawing the rest from reference TRBV25-1 and TRBJ1-6, the complete variable domain is EADIYQTPRYLVIGTGKKITLECSQTMGHDKMYWYQQDPGMELHLIHYSYGVNSTEKGDLSSESTVSRIRTEHFPLTLESARPSHTSQYLCASSADRGLGSPLHFGNGTRLTVT.

The chain has TRBV28 and TRBJ1-2; D not resolved. This CDR3 is built from 14 residues. Trimming took 4 bases from V and 3 from J, leaving 12 bases between them. Per the germline V gene, CDR1 is MDHEN and CDR2 is SYDVKM. CDR3 sequence reads: CASSWQRSYYGYTF. The CDR3 nucleotides are TGTGCCAGCAGTTGGCAGCGGAGCTACTATGGCTACACCTTC.

This clone occurred once. The rearrangement joins TRBV29-1 to TRBJ2-7, with 7 nucleotides matching TRBD2. Germline assignment: CDR1 SQVTM and CDR2 ANQGSEA. The trim removed 4 bases at V and 2 bases at J, leaving 5 bases unmatched. The CDR3 is 13 residues long. As DNA, the CDR3 is TGCAGCGTTGGGTCCGGGAGGACCTACGAGCAGTACTTC. Translating it yields CSVGSGRTYEQYF.

This chain joins TRBV4-1 and TRBJ1-2, with a weak D call TRBD1 (6 bases). Germline V gene lookup returns CDR1 MGHRA and CDR2 YSYEKL. Trimming pared 0 bases from V and 3 bases from J, leaving 14 bases between. CDR3 length equals 16 residues. CDR3 nucleotides: TGCGCCAGCAGCCAAGATGGGGGGCAGGGTTACTATGGCTACACCTTC. Protein: CASSQDGGQGYYGYTF.

This chain uses TRBV27 with TRBJ1-1; a possible D gene is TRBD1 (6 bases). This CDR3 region has 16 residues. Trimming stripped 6 bases from V and 5 bases from J, with 22 bases between. CDR1 and CDR2 (germline): MNHEY, SMNVEV (reference sequence). The CDR3 here is CASSPSTGFEGTEAFF. CDR3 DNA sequence: TGTGCCAGCAGCCCGTCAACAGGGTTTGAGGGGACTGAAGCTTTCTTT.

V is TRBV4-1 and J is TRBJ2-7; the D is unclear. CDR3 size: 14 residues. V dropped 6 bases and J dropped 2 bases, with 14 bases sitting between them. The germline V gene encodes CDR1 MGHRA and CDR2 YSYEKL. The CDR3 bases are TGCGCCAGCAGTTCTAGGGAACGGACCTACGAGCAGTACTTC. It translates to CASSSRERTYEQYF.

The rearrangement uses TRBV5-6 and TRBJ1-6; TRBD1 matches 8 bases. The germline V gene has CDR1 SGHDT and CDR2 YYEEEE. The ends lost 2 bases at V and 13 bases at J; junction bases unmatched: 8. The CDR3 extends over 14 amino acids. The CDR3 region is CASSLQGVFPPLHF. The DNA for the CDR3 is TGTGCCAGCAGCTTACAGGGGGTTTTTCCTCCCCTCCACTTT.

The chain carries TRBV28 and TRBJ2-5; D may be TRBD2 (6 bases). The V end lost 6 bases, the J end lost 4 bases, and 18 bases lay between the germline ends. This CDR3 has 15 residues. Germline V gene lookup returns CDR1 MDHEN and CDR2 SYDVKM. CDR3 region: CASSFSVGGRETQYF. The DNA for the CDR3 is TGTGCCAGCAGCTTTTCCGTCGGGGGTCGAGAGACCCAGTACTTC.

The V gene is TRBV5-5, the J gene TRBJ2-5, with D possibly TRBD2 on 6 matching bases. With 2 bases removed from V and 2 bases from J, the gap between germline ends came to 7 bases. Germline V gives CDR1 SGHKS, CDR2 YYEKEE (reference sequence). CDR3 length equals 13 residues. CDR3 in DNA: TGTGCCAGCAGCTTCGGGAGACAAGAGACCCAGTACTTC. It is translated as CASSFGRQETQYF.

The chain links TRBV18 to TRBJ2-7; 9 bases fit TRBD2. Unmatched junction bases numbered 6, after V lost 1 base and J lost 5 bases. In germline, CDR1 is KGHSH, CDR2 LQKENI. CDR3 length: 15 residues. CDR3 residues: CASSPLSGTSHEQYF. DNA for the CDR3: TGTGCCAGCTCACCACTATCTGGGACTAGCCACGAGCAGTACTTC.

The chain has TRBV28 and TRBJ2-2, with D perhaps matching TRBD2 (6 bases). The CDR3 totals 15 residues. CDR1 is MDHEN, CDR2 SYDVKM, per germline. The ends were cut back, 6 bases at V and 5 bases at J, with 16 bases in the middle. CDR3: CASRPTSQFTGELFF. Here the CDR3 DNA reads TGTGCCAGCAGACCAACTAGCCAGTTTACCGGGGAGCTGTTTTTT.

This clone was detected only a few times. The gene calls are TRBV5-1 and TRBJ1-1; D might be TRBD1 (6 bases). The V end was cut by 8 bases, the J end by 1 base, with 18 bases between. CDR3 length: 15 amino acids. Looked up from germline, CDR1 is SGHRS and CDR2 is YFSETQ. Written as DNA, the CDR3 is TGCGCCAGTAAACCTTGGGACAATAAGAACACTGAAGCTTTCTTT. Its translation: CASKPWDNKNTEAFF.

To note about this clone: A far larger clone is one nucleotide away, so this likely arose from a read error. This chain links TRBV7-6 with TRBJ2-1, with D unresolved. CDR1 SGHVS and CDR2 FNYEAQ come from the germline V gene. CDR3 length: 12 residues. Trimming stripped 1 base from V and 5 bases from J, with 3 bases between. Written as DNA, the CDR3 is TGTGCCAGCAGCTTAGAAGACAATGAGCAGTTCTTC. Amino acids: CASSLEDNEQFF.

The chain has TRBV11-2 and TRBJ1-1; D is possibly TRBD1 (5 bases). Germline CDR1 SGHAT, CDR2 FQNNGV. The CDR3 has 14 amino acids. Trimming pared 5 bases from V and 6 bases from J, leaving 16 bases between. The DNA of the CDR3 is TGTGCCAGCAGCCCCAGGGACTTGGACCCTGAAGCTTTCTTT. This encodes CASSPRDLDPEAFF.

The CDR3 sequence: CASRGDRVSAFF. CDR3 sequence (DNA): TGTGCCAGCAGGGGGGACAGGGTATCAGCTTTCTTT. The chain couples TRBV6-5 to TRBJ1-1; 9 bases fit TRBD1. Germline V CDR1 and CDR2: MNHEY, SVGAGI. The trim removed 6 bases at V and 10 bases at J, leaving 6 bases unmatched. The CDR3 has 12 residues.

The V gene is TRBV5-4, the J gene TRBJ1-4; no clear D gene. Trimming took 0 bases from V and 4 from J, leaving 13 bases between them. CDR1 SGHNT and CDR2 YYREEE come from the germline V gene (reference sequence). This CDR3 region has 16 residues. CDR3 residues: CASSLGPGGYNEKLFF. Here the CDR3 DNA reads TGTGCCAGCAGCTTGGGCCCTGGCGGGTATAATGAAAAACTGTTTTTT.

The rearrangement links TRBV6-5 to TRBJ1-6; D might be TRBD1 (6 bases). The CDR3 is made up of 11 amino acids. Germline loops: CDR1 MNHEY, CDR2 SVGAGI. V lost 6 bases and J lost 9, with 6 bases in between. CDR3: CASRDSSPLHF. The CDR3 nucleotides are TGTGCCAGCAGGGACAGTTCACCCCTCCACTTT.

The rearrangement joins TRBV7-2 to TRBJ2-2, with D maybe TRBD2 (6 bases). The CDR3 is 13 residues long. The germline V gene has CDR1 SGHTA and CDR2 FQGNSA. V was trimmed by 1 base and J by 9 bases, leaving 9 bases between them. The CDR3 loop is CASSLEAGRELFF. In DNA, the CDR3 is TGTGCCAGCAGCTTAGAGGCGGGGAGGGAGCTGTTTTTT.

This chain joins TRBV6-1 and TRBJ2-7; D might be TRBD1 (6 bases). V gave up 1 base and J gave up 1 base, with 8 bases separating them. CDR3 size: 14 residues. Germline values: CDR1 MNHNS, CDR2 SASEGT. The chain's CDR3 is CASSEDTGSYEQYF. For the CDR3, the DNA is TGTGCCAGCAGTGAAGATACAGGGTCCTACGAGCAGTACTTC.

The chain has TRBV14 and TRBJ2-7; 7 positions match TRBD1. In germline, CDR1 is SGHDN, CDR2 FVKESK. V was clipped by 3 bases and J by 2 bases; unmatched bases: 13. The length of the CDR3 is 17 residues. The DNA of the CDR3 is TGTGCCAGCAGCCAGTACGATCCGGGACAGCCGACCTACGAGCAGTACTTC. The encoded protein is CASSQYDPGQPTYEQYF.

This chain connects TRBV18 to TRBJ2-7, with 7 bases that match TRBD1. CDR1 is KGHSH, CDR2 LQKENI, per germline. This CDR3 region has 15 residues. Trimming took 2 bases from V and 0 from J; bases not matched to a gene: 4. DNA for the CDR3: TGTGCCAGCTCACCATTGGGACAGAGCTCCTACGAGCAGTACTTC. Its translation: CASSPLGQSSYEQYF.

The chain joins TRBV30 to TRBJ2-1; D gene ambiguous. V was pared by 0 bases and J by 0 bases, with 9 bases between. Germline V gene data show CDR1 as GTSNPN and CDR2 as SVGIG (reference sequence). The CDR3 spans 15 residues. The CDR3 loop reads CAWSVPRSSYNEQFF. The CDR3 DNA sequence: TGTGCCTGGAGTGTACCGCGCAGCTCCTACAATGAGCAGTTCTTC.

The V call is TRBV28, the J call TRBJ1-2, with D perhaps TRBD1 (5 bases). The germline gives CDR1 MDHEN, CDR2 SYDVKM. CDR3 length: 15 amino acids. V lost 4 bases and J 8 bases, leaving 20 bases between the germline ends. The CDR3 is CASSSGQGPTLGYTF. The CDR3 DNA reads TGTGCCAGCAGTTCGGGGCAGGGCCCTACCCTCGGCTACACCTTC.

The rearrangement links TRBV5-1 to TRBJ2-7, with 12 bases matching TRBD1. The CDR3 has 14 residues. Germline lookup yields CDR1 SGHRS and CDR2 YFSETQ. V shed 4 bases, J shed 5 bases, and the junction held 4 bases outside the gene matches. This CDR3 reads CASSRDRGRNEQYF. The CDR3 DNA follows: TGCGCCAGCAGCAGGGACAGGGGGCGGAACGAGCAGTACTTC.

This chain links TRBV2 with TRBJ1-2; possible D gene TRBD1, 6 bases. CDR3 length equals 15 residues. The germline CDR1 and CDR2 sequences are SNHLY and FYNNEI. Trimming pared 2 bases from V and 3 bases from J, leaving 13 bases between. The CDR3 DNA is TGTGCCAGCAGTGAAAAGGGGGGGAGAGACTATGGCTACACCTTC. It codes for CASSEKGGRDYGYTF.